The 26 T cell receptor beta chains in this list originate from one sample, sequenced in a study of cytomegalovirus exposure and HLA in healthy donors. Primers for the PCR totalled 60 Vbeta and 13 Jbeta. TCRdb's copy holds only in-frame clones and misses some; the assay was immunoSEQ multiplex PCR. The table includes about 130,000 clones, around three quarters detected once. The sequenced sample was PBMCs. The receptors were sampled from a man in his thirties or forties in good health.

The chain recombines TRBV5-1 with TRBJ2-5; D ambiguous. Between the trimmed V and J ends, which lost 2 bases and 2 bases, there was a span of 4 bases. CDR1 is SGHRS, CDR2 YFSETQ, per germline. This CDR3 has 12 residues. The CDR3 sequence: CASSFSQETQYF. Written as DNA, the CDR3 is TGCGCCAGCAGCTTTTCACAAGAGACCCAGTACTTC. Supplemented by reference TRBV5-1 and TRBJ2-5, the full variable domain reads KAGVTQTPRYLIKTRGQQVTLSCSPISGHRSVSWYQQTPGQGLQFLFEYFSETQRNKGNFPGRFSGRQFSNSRSEMNVSTLELGDSALYLCASSFSQETQYFGPGTRLLVL.

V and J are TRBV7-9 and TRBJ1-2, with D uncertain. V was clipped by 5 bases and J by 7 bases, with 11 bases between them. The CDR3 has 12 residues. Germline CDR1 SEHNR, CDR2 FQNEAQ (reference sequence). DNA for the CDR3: TGTGCCAGCAGCCTTCCCCGGGGTGGCTACACCTTC. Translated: CASSLPRGGYTF. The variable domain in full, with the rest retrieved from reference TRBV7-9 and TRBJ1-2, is DTGVSQNPRHKITKRGQNVTFRCDPISEHNRLYWYRQTLGQGPEFLTYFQNEAQLEKSRLLSDRFSAERPKGSFSTLEIQRTEQGDSAMYLCASSLPRGGYTFGSGTRLTVV.

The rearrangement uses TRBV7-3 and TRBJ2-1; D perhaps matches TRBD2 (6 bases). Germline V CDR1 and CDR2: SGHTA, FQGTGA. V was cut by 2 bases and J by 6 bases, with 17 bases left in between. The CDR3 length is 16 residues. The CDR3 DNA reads TGTGCCAGCAGCTTAGGAGGGAGAATAGGTAGCAATGAGCAGTTCTTC. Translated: CASSLGGRIGSNEQFF.

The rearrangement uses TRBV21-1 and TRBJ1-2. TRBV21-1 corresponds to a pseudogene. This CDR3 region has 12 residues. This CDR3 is CARTEANYGYTF. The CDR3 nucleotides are TGTGCCAGAACGGAGGCTAACTATGGCTACACCTTC.

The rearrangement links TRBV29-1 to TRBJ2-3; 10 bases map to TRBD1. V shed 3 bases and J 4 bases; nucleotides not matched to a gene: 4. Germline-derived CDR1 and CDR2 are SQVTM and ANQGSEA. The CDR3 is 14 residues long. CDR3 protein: CSVDGDRGADTQYF. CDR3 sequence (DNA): TGCAGCGTTGATGGGGACAGGGGAGCAGATACGCAGTATTTT.

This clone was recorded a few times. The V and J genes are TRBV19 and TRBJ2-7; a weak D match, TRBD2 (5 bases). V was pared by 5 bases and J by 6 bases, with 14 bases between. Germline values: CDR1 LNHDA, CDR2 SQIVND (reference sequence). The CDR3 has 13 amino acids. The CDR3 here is CASSPRAVGEQYF. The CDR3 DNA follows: TGTGCCAGTAGTCCGAGGGCCGTTGGCGAGCAGTACTTC.

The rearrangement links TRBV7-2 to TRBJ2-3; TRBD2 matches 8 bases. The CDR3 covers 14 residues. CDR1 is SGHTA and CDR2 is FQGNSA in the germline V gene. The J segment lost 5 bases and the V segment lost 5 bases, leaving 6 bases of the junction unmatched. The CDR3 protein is CASSPGTRRDTQYF. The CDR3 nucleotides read TGTGCCAGCAGCCCCGGGACTAGAAGAGATACGCAGTATTTT.

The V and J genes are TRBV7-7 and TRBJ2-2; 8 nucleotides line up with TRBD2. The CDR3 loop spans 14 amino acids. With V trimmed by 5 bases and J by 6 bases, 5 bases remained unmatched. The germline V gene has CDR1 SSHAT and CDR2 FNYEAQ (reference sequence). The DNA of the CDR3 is TGTGCCAGCAGCCCTGGACTAGCCGCCGGGGAGCTGTTTTTT. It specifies CASSPGLAAGELFF.

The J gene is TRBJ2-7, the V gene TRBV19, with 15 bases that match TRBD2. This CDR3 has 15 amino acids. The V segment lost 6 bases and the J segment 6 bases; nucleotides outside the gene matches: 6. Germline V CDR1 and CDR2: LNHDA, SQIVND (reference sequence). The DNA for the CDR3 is TGTGCCAGTAGCGATCGGACTAGCGGGAGGGCCGAGCAGTACTTC. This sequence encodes CASSDRTSGRAEQYF.

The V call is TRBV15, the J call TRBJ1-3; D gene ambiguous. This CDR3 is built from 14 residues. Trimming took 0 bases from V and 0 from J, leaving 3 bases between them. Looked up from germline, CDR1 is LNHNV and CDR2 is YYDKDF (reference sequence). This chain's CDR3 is CATSRDNSGNTIYF. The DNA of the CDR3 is TGTGCCACCAGCAGAGACAACTCTGGAAACACCATATATTTT. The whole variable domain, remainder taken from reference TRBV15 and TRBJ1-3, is DAMVIQNPRYQVTQFGKPVTLSCSQTLNHNVMYWYQQKSSQAPKLLFHYYDKDFNNEADTPDNFQSRRPNTSFCFLDIRSPGLGDTAMYLCATSRDNSGNTIYFGEGSWLTVV.

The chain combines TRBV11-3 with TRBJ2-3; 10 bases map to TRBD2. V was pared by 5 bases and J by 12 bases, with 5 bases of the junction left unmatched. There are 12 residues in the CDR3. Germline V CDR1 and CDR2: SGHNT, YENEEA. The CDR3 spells CASSRAGGIQYF. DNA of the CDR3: TGTGCCAGCAGCCGAGCGGGAGGGATACAGTATTTT.

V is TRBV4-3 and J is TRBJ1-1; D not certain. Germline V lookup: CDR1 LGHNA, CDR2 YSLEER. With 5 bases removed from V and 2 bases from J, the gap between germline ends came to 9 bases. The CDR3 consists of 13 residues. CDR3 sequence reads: CASSFGLNTEAFF. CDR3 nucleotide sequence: TGCGCCAGCAGCTTCGGTCTTAACACTGAAGCTTTCTTT.

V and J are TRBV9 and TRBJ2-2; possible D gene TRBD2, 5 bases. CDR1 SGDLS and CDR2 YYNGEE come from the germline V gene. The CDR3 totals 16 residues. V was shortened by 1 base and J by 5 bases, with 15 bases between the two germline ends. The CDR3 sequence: CASSVRRTAATGELFF. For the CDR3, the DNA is TGTGCCAGCAGCGTAAGGAGGACCGCTGCAACCGGGGAGCTGTTTTTT. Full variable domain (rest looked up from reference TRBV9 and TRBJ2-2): DSGVTQTPKHLITATGQRVTLRCSPRSGDLSVYWYQQSLDQGLQFLIQYYNGEERAKGNILERFSAQQFPDLHSELNLSSLELGDSALYFCASSVRRTAATGELFFGEGSRLTVL.

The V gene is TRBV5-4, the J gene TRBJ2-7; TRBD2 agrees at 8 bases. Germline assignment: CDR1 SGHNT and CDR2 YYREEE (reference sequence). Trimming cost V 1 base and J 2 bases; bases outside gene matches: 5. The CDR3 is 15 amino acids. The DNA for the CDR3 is TGTGCCAGCAGCTTGAGACTAGCGCCCACCTACGAGCAGTACTTC. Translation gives CASSLRLAPTYEQYF.

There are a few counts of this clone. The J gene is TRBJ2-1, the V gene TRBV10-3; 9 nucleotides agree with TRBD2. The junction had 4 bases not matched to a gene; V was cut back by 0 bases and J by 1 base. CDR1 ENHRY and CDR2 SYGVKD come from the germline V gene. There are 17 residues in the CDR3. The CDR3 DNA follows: TGTGCCATCAGTGAGTCGGGACTAGCTACGTCCTACAATGAGCAGTTCTTC. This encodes CAISESGLATSYNEQFF.

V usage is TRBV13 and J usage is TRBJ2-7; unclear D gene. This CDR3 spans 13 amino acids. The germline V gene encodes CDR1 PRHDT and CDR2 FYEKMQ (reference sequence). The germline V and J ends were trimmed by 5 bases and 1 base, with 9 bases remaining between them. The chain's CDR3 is CASSAHRSYEQYF. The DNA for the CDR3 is TGTGCCAGCAGCGCCCACAGATCCTACGAGCAGTACTTC.

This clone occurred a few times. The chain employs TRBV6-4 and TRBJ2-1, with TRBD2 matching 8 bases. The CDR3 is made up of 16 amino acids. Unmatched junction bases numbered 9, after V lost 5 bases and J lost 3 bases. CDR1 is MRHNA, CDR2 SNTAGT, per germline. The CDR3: CASSIQAGVGYNEQFF. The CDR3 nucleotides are TGTGCCAGCAGTATCCAAGCGGGAGTGGGCTACAATGAGCAGTTCTTC.

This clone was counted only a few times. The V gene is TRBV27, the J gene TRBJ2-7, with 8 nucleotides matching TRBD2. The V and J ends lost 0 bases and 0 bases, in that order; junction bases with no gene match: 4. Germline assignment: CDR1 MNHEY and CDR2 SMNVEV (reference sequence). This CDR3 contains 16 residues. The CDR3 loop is CASSLSQRGYSYEQYF. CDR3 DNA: TGTGCCAGCAGTTTATCGCAGCGGGGGTACTCCTACGAGCAGTACTTC.

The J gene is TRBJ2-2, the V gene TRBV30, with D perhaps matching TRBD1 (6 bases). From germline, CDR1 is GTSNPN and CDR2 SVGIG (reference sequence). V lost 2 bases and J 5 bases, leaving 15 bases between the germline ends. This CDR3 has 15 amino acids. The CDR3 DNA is TGTGCCTGGAGTAAAAACAGGGTCTCTACCGGGGAGCTGTTTTTT. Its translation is CAWSKNRVSTGELFF.

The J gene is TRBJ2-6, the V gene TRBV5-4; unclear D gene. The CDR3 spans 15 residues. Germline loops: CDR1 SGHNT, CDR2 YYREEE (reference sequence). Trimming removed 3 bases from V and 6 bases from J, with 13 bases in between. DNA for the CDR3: TGTGCCAGCAGCTATCGTCGGGTAGTGGCCAACGTCCTGACTTTC. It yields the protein CASSYRRVVANVLTF. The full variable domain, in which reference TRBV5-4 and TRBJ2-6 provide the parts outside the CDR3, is ETGVTQSPTHLIKTRGQQVTLRCSSQSGHNTVSWYQQALGQGPQFIFQYYREEENGRGNFPPRFSGLQFPNYSSELNVNALELDDSALYLCASSYRRVVANVLTFGAGSRLTVL.

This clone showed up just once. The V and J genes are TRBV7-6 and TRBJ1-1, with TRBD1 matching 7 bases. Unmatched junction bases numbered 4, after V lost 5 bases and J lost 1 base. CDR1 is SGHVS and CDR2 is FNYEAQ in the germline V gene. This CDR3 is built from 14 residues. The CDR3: CASSQPGGNTEAFF. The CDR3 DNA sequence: TGTGCCAGCAGCCAACCAGGGGGGAACACTGAAGCTTTCTTT.

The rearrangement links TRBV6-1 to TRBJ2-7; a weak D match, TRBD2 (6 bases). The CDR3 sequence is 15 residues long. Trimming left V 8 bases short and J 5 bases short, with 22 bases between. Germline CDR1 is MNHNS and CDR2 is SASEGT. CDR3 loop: CASGKMSSEVHEQYF. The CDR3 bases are TGTGCCAGCGGCAAGATGTCTAGCGAGGTTCACGAGCAGTACTTC.

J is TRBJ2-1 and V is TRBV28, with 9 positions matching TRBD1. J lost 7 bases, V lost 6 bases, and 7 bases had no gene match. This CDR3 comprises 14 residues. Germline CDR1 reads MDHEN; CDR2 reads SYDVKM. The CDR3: CASRIGQGTNEQFF. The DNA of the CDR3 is TGTGCCAGCAGGATAGGACAGGGGACGAATGAGCAGTTCTTC.

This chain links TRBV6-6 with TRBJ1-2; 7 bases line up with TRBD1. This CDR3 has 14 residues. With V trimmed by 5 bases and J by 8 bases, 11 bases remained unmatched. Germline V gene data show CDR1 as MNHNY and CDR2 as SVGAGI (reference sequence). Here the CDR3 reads CASSPETGSGGYTF. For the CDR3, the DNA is TGTGCCAGCAGTCCCGAGACAGGGTCGGGCGGCTACACCTTC.

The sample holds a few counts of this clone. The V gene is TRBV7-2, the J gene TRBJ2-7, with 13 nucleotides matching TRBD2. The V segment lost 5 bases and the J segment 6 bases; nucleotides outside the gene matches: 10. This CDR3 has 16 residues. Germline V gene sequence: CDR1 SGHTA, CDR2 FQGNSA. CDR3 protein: CASSPDRLAGGREQYF. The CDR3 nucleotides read TGTGCCAGCAGCCCGGATCGACTAGCGGGAGGACGCGAGCAGTACTTC.

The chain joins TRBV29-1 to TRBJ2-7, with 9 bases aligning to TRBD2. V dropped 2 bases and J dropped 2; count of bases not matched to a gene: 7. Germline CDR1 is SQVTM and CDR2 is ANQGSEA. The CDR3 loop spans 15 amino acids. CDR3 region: CSVETLAGVTYEQYF. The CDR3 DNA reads TGCAGCGTTGAAACATTAGCGGGAGTCACCTACGAGCAGTACTTC.